This T cell receptor (beta chain) was sequenced during a study of Ad26.COV2.S vaccination and SARS-CoV-2 variants. Study information: COV1001, an Ad26.COV2.S trial, supplied this vaccine-arm donor.

Treatment in this sample: roughly 19 received Ad26.COV2.S at low or high dose, single or two shots; about 5 received placebo; per-sample allocation not given. Day 63 after the first vaccine or placebo injection was the time point for sampling. Trimming pared 1 base from V and 5 bases from J, leaving 17 bases between. This CDR3 has 16 residues. The germline CDR1 and CDR2 sequences are MNHEY and SVGEGT. Produced via immunoSEQ multiplex PCR; TCRdb's table is partial and in-frame only. The sample comprises 440,000 or so clones, roughly nine tenths of which are singletons, and more than 1.5% rests with the top ten.

The V and J genes are TRBV6-2 or TRBV6-3 and TRBJ1-1, with a tentative D call TRBD1 (5 bases). This clonotype was sampled from a person aged 18 to 59 who received the Ad26.COV2.S COVID-19 vaccine or a placebo. The sequences come from peripheral blood, collected in a trial of Ad26.COV2.S vaccine versus placebo. The CDR3 sequence: CASSYFTGTARTEAFF. DNA for the CDR3: TGTGCCAGCAGTTACTTCACTGGGACGGCGAGGACTGAAGCTTTCTTT.